Listed here are 22 T cell receptor beta chains from one sample, sequenced in a study of monozygotic twins with inflammatory bowel disease. With the 5' RACE reads reprocessed, TCRdb shows one record per CDR3 protein and no DNA. This repertoire includes under 350,000 distinct CDR3 sequences. The source material was blood. The source of these receptors is a human donor with ulcerative colitis or Crohn's disease, or a healthy co-twin of an affected twin (not recorded which).

J is TRBJ2-7 and V is TRBV27; absent DNA, TCRdb's TRBD2 call cannot be checked. The germline V gene has CDR1 MNHEY and CDR2 SMNVEV (reference sequence). The CDR3 is made up of 13 amino acids. CDR3 amino acids: CASREGNSYEQYF.

The J gene is TRBJ1-2, the V gene TRBV4-2. CDR1 LGHNA and CDR2 YNFKEQ come from the germline V gene. CDR3 length: 13 amino acids. The CDR3 reads CASSRDAVPGYTF.

The chain has TRBV6-2 or TRBV6-3 and TRBJ2-7. The CDR3 is 11 amino acids. The germline gives CDR1 MNHEY, CDR2 SVGEGT. The CDR3 loop is CASSIAYEQYF.

The gene calls are TRBV3-1 and TRBJ2-1; as DNA is missing, the TRBD1 call by TCRdb cannot be tested. The CDR3 spans 14 residues. CDR1 is LGHDT and CDR2 is YNNKEL in the germline V gene (reference sequence). CDR3: CASSQQGAGNEQFF.

The chain is built from TRBV6-1 and TRBJ2-7; TCRdb calls TRBD1, which cannot be checked without DNA. Germline V lookup: CDR1 MNHNS, CDR2 SASEGT. The length of the CDR3 is 14 residues. CDR3 residues: CASNRGHLSYEQYF.

The V and J genes are TRBV9 and TRBJ1-3. Germline assignment: CDR1 SGDLS and CDR2 YYNGEE. This CDR3 is built from 12 residues. The chain's CDR3 is CASSVAGNTIYF.

V gene TRBV12-3 or TRBV12-4 combines with J gene TRBJ2-7; TCRdb picks TRBD1, but there is no DNA to check that call. There are 14 residues in the CDR3. This chain's CDR3 is CASSLNGGGQEQYF.

The chain has TRBV4-3 and TRBJ2-7. CDR1 and CDR2 from the germline V gene are LGHNA and YSLEER. CDR3 length: 16 amino acids. CDR3 protein: CASSQDLSVTSYEQYF.

The V call is TRBV7-2, the J call TRBJ2-6; TCRdb's D call, TRBD1, is unchecked because there is no DNA. Germline V gene sequence: CDR1 SGHTA, CDR2 FQGNSA. CDR3 length: 15 residues. CDR3: CASSLRLVVQGGLTF. Together with reference TRBV7-2 and TRBJ2-6, the CDR3 gives the full variable domain: GAGVSQSPSNKVTEKGKDVELRCDPISGHTALYWYRQSLGQGLEFLIYFQGNSAPDKSGLPSDRFSAERTGGSVSTLTIQRTQQEDSAVYLCASSLRLVVQGGLTFGAGSRLTVL.

The V and J genes are TRBV12-3 or TRBV12-4 and TRBJ2-2; TCRdb's D gene call, TRBD2, goes unchecked for lack of DNA. The CDR3 contains 16 residues. The CDR3 loop reads CASSTSSGGYTGELFF.

The chain has TRBV28 and TRBJ1-1; lacking DNA, the TRBD1 call made by TCRdb goes unchecked. Germline CDR1 is MDHEN and CDR2 is SYDVKM. The length of the CDR3 is 14 residues. The CDR3 is CASTIGQVVTEAFF.

This sequence joins TRBV12-3 or TRBV12-4 and TRBJ2-7. CDR3 length: 11 amino acids. The CDR3 region is CASGYSYEQYF.

The rearrangement uses TRBV10-3 and TRBJ1-2; TCRdb's D call, TRBD1, is unchecked because there is no DNA. This CDR3 region has 12 residues. CDR1 and CDR2 from the germline V gene are ENHRY and SYGVKD. The CDR3 region is CAISPGSYGYTF.

This sequence joins TRBV7-9 and TRBJ2-7. Germline CDR1 and CDR2: SEHNR and FQNEAQ (reference sequence). The CDR3 runs 14 residues. CDR3 amino acids: CASSSGRSSYEQYF.

The J gene is TRBJ1-5, the V gene TRBV12-3 or TRBV12-4. This CDR3 is built from 14 residues. The CDR3 is CASSPHSFPQPQHF.

The chain has TRBV25-1 and TRBJ1-2. Per the germline V gene, CDR1 is MGHDK and CDR2 is SYGVNS. The CDR3 contains 15 residues. CDR3 loop: CASSEHMTRLSGYTF.

The CDR3 protein is CASKRTSGNPNEQFF. The genes are TRBV14 and TRBJ2-1; without DNA, the TCRdb call of TRBD2 cannot be checked. There are 15 residues in the CDR3. CDR1 is SGHDN and CDR2 is FVKESK in the germline V gene.

The chain links TRBV7-9 to TRBJ1-1. Germline assignment: CDR1 SEHNR and CDR2 FQNEAQ (reference sequence). The CDR3 loop spans 13 amino acids. The CDR3 loop is CASSLGESTEAFF. Complete variable domain (other parts from reference TRBV7-9 and TRBJ1-1): DTGVSQNPRHKITKRGQNVTFRCDPISEHNRLYWYRQTLGQGPEFLTYFQNEAQLEKSRLLSDRFSAERPKGSFSTLEIQRTEQGDSAMYLCASSLGESTEAFFGQGTRLTVV.

V usage is TRBV7-9 and J usage is TRBJ2-1. This CDR3 has 12 residues. The V gene's germline CDR1 is SEHNR and CDR2 FQNEAQ (reference sequence). Here the CDR3 reads CASSLSGNEQFF.

This chain joins TRBV5-1 and TRBJ2-1; absent DNA, TCRdb's TRBD2 call cannot be checked. Germline CDR1 reads SGHRS; CDR2 reads YFSETQ. This CDR3 is built from 15 residues. The CDR3 sequence: CASSLGSGGHNEQFF.

The rearrangement links TRBV12-3 or TRBV12-4 to TRBJ1-2; TCRdb returns TRBD1, unconfirmable since there is no DNA. There are 12 residues in the CDR3. The CDR3 sequence is CASRGNNYGYTF.

This chain uses TRBV7-2 with TRBJ1-1; no DNA is available, so the TRBD1 call from TCRdb remains unchecked. Germline values: CDR1 SGHTA, CDR2 FQGNSA. The CDR3 is made up of 14 amino acids. Here the CDR3 reads CASSLVQERAEAFF.